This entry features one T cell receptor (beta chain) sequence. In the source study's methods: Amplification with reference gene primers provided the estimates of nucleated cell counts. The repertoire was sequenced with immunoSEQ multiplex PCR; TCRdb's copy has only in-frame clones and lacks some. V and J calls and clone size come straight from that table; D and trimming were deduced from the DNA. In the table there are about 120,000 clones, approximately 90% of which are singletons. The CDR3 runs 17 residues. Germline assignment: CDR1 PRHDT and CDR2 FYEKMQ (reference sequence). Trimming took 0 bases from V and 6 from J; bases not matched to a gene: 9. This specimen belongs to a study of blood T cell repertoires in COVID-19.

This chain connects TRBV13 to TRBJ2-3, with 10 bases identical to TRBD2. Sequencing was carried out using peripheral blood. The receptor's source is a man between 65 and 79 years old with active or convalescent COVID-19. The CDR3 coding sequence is TGTGCCAGCAGCTTAGGCACTAGCGGGGTCCTCGGGGATACGCAGTATTTT. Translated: CASSLGTSGVLGDTQYF.